Listed below are T cell receptor beta chains from one sample, sequenced in a study of shared clonotypes between healthy human individuals. Clones were sequenced by immunoSEQ multiplex PCR, and TCRdb holds only the in-frame ones, with some missing. The sample consists of some 2,100,000 clones, approximately 94% of them appearing once. The sample taken for sequencing was naive CD8+ T cells from PBMCs. The source of these receptors is a man between 18 and 29 years old in good health. Some clones in this sample may be carry-over from other donors' samples. Both conserved end residues are part of each CDR3. The order of the fields is CDR3 length, J gene, clone size, D gene, V gene, CDR3 DNA, CDR3 protein. D genes are given only for firm matches. Size tells how often a clone was seen (once, few, many) or the class of an expanded clone, and some rows leave it out.

length: 15
J: TRBJ2-7
size: -
D: TRBD2
V: TRBV11-2
DNA: TGTGCCAGCAGCCTCACTAGCGCGAGCTCCTACGAGCAGTACTTC
CDR3: CASSLTSASSYEQYF

length: 16
J: TRBJ2-1
size: once
D: TRBD2
V: TRBV7-9
DNA: TGTGCCAGCAGCCCCCGTAGTAGCGGGAGCTACAATGAGCAGTTCTTC
CDR3: CASSPRSSGSYNEQFF

length: 13
J: TRBJ2-3
size: -
D: -
V: TRBV5-6
DNA: TGTGCCAGCAGCCTCTCTAGCACAGATACGCAGTATTTT
CDR3: CASSLSSTDTQYF

length: 15
J: TRBJ1-2
size: -
D: -
V: TRBV11-2
DNA: TGTGCCAGCAGCTTAGCGTGGGGACCTAACTATGGCTACACCTTC
CDR3: CASSLAWGPNYGYTF

length: 11
J: TRBJ2-7
size: -
D: -
V: TRBV30
DNA: TGTGCCTGGAGTAAACTCTACGAGCAGTACTTC
CDR3: CAWSKLYEQYF

length: 15
J: TRBJ2-7
size: -
D: TRBD2
V: TRBV19
DNA: TGTGCCAGTAGTATAGTGGCGGGAGGGCCTCAAGAGCAGTACTTC
CDR3: CASSIVAGGPQEQYF

length: 14
J: TRBJ2-7
size: -
D: -
V: TRBV7-2
DNA: TGTGCCAGCAGCTGGGGGGCGGGGACCTACGAGCAGTACTTC
CDR3: CASSWGAGTYEQYF

length: 16
J: TRBJ2-2
size: -
D: TRBD1
V: TRBV13
DNA: TGTGCCAGCAGCTATAGGGACAGGGCCAGCACCGGGGAGCTGTTTTTT
CDR3: CASSYRDRASTGELFF

length: 16
J: TRBJ2-1
size: -
D: -
V: TRBV18
DNA: TGTGCCAGCTCACCACCGATGCTAGCAGAAGACAATGAGCAGTTCTTC
CDR3: CASSPPMLAEDNEQFF

length: 16
J: TRBJ2-3
size: -
D: -
V: TRBV7-2
DNA: TGTGCCAGCAGCTTATTGCTACGGGCTAGCACAGATACGCAGTATTTT
CDR3: CASSLLLRASTDTQYF

length: 13
J: TRBJ2-7
size: -
D: TRBD2
V: TRBV27
DNA: TGTGCCATTGGGACTAGCGGGTTCTACGAGCAGTACTTC
CDR3: CAIGTSGFYEQYF

length: 15
J: TRBJ2-7
size: -
D: TRBD1
V: TRBV15
DNA: TGTGCCACCAGCGGGGCTCGGACAGGATCCTACGAGCAGTACTTC
CDR3: CATSGARTGSYEQYF

length: 17
J: TRBJ1-4
size: -
D: -
V: TRBV4-1
DNA: TGCGCCAGCAGCCAAGGCAGGGTGGTTGAGGCTAATGAAAAACTGTTTTTT
CDR3: CASSQGRVVEANEKLFF

length: 16
J: TRBJ2-3
size: -
D: -
V: TRBV7-9
DNA: TGTGCCAGCAGCCCTTTTAACGCAGGTGACACAGATACGCAGTATTTT
CDR3: CASSPFNAGDTDTQYF

length: 12
J: TRBJ1-1
size: few
D: -
V: TRBV29-1
DNA: TGCAGCGTTGTGACAGAGCGGACTGAAGCTTTCTTT
CDR3: CSVVTERTEAFF

length: 14
J: TRBJ2-7
size: -
D: -
V: TRBV28
DNA: TGTGCCAGCAGTTTTAGGGGGTTCTCCTACGAGCAGTACTTC
CDR3: CASSFRGFSYEQYF

length: 13
J: TRBJ2-7
size: -
D: -
V: TRBV5-1
DNA: TGCGCCAGCAGCTCCTCCATAGCCTACGAGCAGTACTTC
CDR3: CASSSSIAYEQYF

length: 15
J: TRBJ1-1
size: -
D: -
V: TRBV6-5
DNA: TGTGCCAGCAGTTACTCGAGGGTGGCCCGGACTGAAGCTTTCTTT
CDR3: CASSYSRVARTEAFF

length: 19
J: TRBJ1-2
size: -
D: TRBD1
V: TRBV2
DNA: TGTGCCAGCAGTGAAGCTAGAAACGGACAGGGTACGGTTACCTATGGCTACACCTTC
CDR3: CASSEARNGQGTVTYGYTF

length: 13
J: TRBJ2-3
size: -
D: -
V: TRBV2
DNA: TGTGCCACCCAGAGGGGTCGGCCAGATACGCAGTATTTT
CDR3: CATQRGRPDTQYF

length: 14
J: TRBJ2-7
size: -
D: -
V: TRBV9
DNA: TGTGCCAGCAGCCCCGGGACCGAAGGCTACGAGCAGTACTTC
CDR3: CASSPGTEGYEQYF

length: 14
J: TRBJ1-2
size: -
D: -
V: TRBV4-1
DNA: TGCGCCAGCAGCCAAAGGACAGACCTTTATGGCTACACCTTC
CDR3: CASSQRTDLYGYTF

length: 14
J: TRBJ2-3
size: -
D: -
V: TRBV27
DNA: TGTGCCAGCCGGCGGCGGGCAAGCACAGATACGCAGTATTTT
CDR3: CASRRRASTDTQYF

length: 16
J: TRBJ2-1
size: -
D: TRBD2
V: TRBV6-5
DNA: TGTGCCAGCAGTTACTCGAAACTAGCGGGAGAGAATTGGCAGTTCTTC
CDR3: CASSYSKLAGENWQFF

length: 15
J: TRBJ2-5
size: -
D: -
V: TRBV6-6
DNA: TGTGCCAGCAGTTACTCGGTGGGCCTCCGTGAGACCCAGTACTTC
CDR3: CASSYSVGLRETQYF

length: 15
J: TRBJ2-5
size: -
D: TRBD1
V: TRBV2
DNA: TGTGCCAGCAAGGAAGACAGGGGGGCCCAAGAGACCCAGTACTTC
CDR3: CASKEDRGAQETQYF

length: 14
J: TRBJ1-1
size: few
D: TRBD1
V: TRBV4-1
DNA: TGCGCCAGCAGCTCGGACAGGGATTATTCTGAAGCTTTCTTT
CDR3: CASSSDRDYSEAFF

length: 16
J: TRBJ2-7
size: few
D: TRBD1
V: TRBV4-1
DNA: TGCGCCAGCAGCCAAGAAAGCCAGGGACAGGGCTACGAGCAGTACTTC
CDR3: CASSQESQGQGYEQYF

length: 14
J: TRBJ1-2
size: -
D: TRBD1
V: TRBV6-5
DNA: TGTGCCAGCTGGGACAGGGGGCTTCCCCATGGCTACACCTTC
CDR3: CASWDRGLPHGYTF

length: 16
J: TRBJ2-5
size: -
D: TRBD1
V: TRBV9
DNA: TGTGCCAGCAGCACCCCAGGACAGGGGGGACAAGAGACCCAGTACTTC
CDR3: CASSTPGQGGQETQYF

length: 15
J: TRBJ2-1
size: -
D: -
V: TRBV29-1
DNA: TGCAGCGTTGGATACGCGGGCACTGCCTACAATGAGCAGTTCTTC
CDR3: CSVGYAGTAYNEQFF

length: 12
J: TRBJ1-1
size: few
D: -
V: TRBV2
DNA: TGTGTCAGACAGGAGGCGAACACTGAAGCTTTCTTT
CDR3: CVRQEANTEAFF

length: 14
J: TRBJ1-1
size: -
D: TRBD1
V: TRBV5-6
DNA: TGTGCCAGCAGCTTGAACAGGGGTTGGACTGAAGCTTTCTTT
CDR3: CASSLNRGWTEAFF

length: 17
J: TRBJ2-3
size: -
D: -
V: TRBV27
DNA: TGTGCCAGCAGTCCCAACTCCTTGGCGGCTACCACAGATACGCAGTATTTT
CDR3: CASSPNSLAATTDTQYF

length: 17
J: TRBJ1-4
size: -
D: -
V: TRBV27
DNA: TGTGCCAGCAGTATCTCCCGGGGGGAGGGGGTAGGGGAAAAACTGTTTTTT
CDR3: CASSISRGEGVGEKLFF

length: 15
J: TRBJ2-3
size: -
D: TRBD1
V: TRBV27
DNA: TGTGCCAGCAGTTCAGGGACAGGGCGCGGAGATACGCAGTATTTT
CDR3: CASSSGTGRGDTQYF

length: 16
J: TRBJ2-7
size: -
D: TRBD2
V: TRBV4-3
DNA: TGCGCCAGCAGCCCCAGTGATAGCGGGAGAGGGTACGAGCAGTACTTC
CDR3: CASSPSDSGRGYEQYF

length: 16
J: TRBJ1-1
size: -
D: TRBD1
V: TRBV5-1
DNA: TGCGCCAGCAGCTTTGGGAGGGACAGGCCGAACACTGAAGCTTTCTTT
CDR3: CASSFGRDRPNTEAFF

length: 21
J: TRBJ2-1
size: once
D: -
V: TRBV30
DNA: TGTGCCTGGAGTGGACTTCCCCTTCCAGTCGGCCCGATAAGCTCCTACAATGAGCAGTTCTTC
CDR3: CAWSGLPLPVGPISSYNEQFF

length: 13
J: TRBJ2-7
size: -
D: -
V: TRBV13
DNA: TGTGCCAGCAGCCCCCGGGCAGCTTGGGAGCAGTACTTC
CDR3: CASSPRAAWEQYF

length: 12
J: TRBJ2-3
size: -
D: -
V: TRBV27
DNA: TGTGCCAGCACCGCGGGGGCCGATACGCAGTATTTT
CDR3: CASTAGADTQYF

length: 16
J: TRBJ2-5
size: -
D: TRBD2
V: TRBV9
DNA: TGTGCCAGCAGCGTAGAAGGAGCGGGAGGTGGAGAGACCCAGTACTTC
CDR3: CASSVEGAGGGETQYF

length: 17
J: TRBJ2-1
size: -
D: TRBD2
V: TRBV7-6
DNA: TGTGCCAGCAGCCCCGAAAGGGGAGCGGGATTCTACAATGAGCAGTTCTTC
CDR3: CASSPERGAGFYNEQFF

length: 16
J: TRBJ1-2
size: -
D: -
V: TRBV15
DNA: TGTGCCACCAGCAGGGGATGGACAGAAGCTAACTATGGCTACACCTTC
CDR3: CATSRGWTEANYGYTF